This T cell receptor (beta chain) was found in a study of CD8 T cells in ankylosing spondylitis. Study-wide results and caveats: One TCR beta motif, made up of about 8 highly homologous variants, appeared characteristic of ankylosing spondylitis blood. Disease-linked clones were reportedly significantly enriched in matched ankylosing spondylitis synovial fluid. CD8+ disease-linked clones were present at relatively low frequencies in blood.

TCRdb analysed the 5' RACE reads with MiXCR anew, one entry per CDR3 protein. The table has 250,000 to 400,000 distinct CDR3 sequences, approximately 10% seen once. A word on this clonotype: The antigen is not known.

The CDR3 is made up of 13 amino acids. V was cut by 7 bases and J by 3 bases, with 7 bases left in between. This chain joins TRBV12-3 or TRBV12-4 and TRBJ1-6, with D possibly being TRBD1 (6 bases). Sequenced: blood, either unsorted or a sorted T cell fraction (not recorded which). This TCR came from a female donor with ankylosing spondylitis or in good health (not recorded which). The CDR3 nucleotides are TGTGCCAGCAAGGGGGGCTATAATTCACCCCTCCACTTT. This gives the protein CASKGGYNSPLHF.